One and the same sample provided the 28 T cell receptor beta chains below, sequenced in a study of blood T cell repertoires in COVID-19 (TCRdb year 2020). The receptor library was made with the immunoSEQ multiplex PCR assay. TCRdb obtained this table from immuneACCESS and retained in-frame rearrangements with V and J assigned. These tables miss some clones; where compared with another copy, unresolved V genes account for less than half of the shortfall, and the remainder is unexplained. The sample data list about 220,000 clones, and less than 85% of these were observed just once. The ten largest clonotypes hold approximately 4% of the sample. Material: peripheral blood. Source of these receptors: an elderly woman with acute or convalescent COVID-19.

The genes are TRBV5-1 and TRBJ1-3; TRBD1 is a possible D gene (5 bases). CDR3 length equals 15 residues. Germline loops: CDR1 SGHRS, CDR2 YFSETQ. Trimming stripped 3 bases from V and 0 bases from J, with 10 bases between. The CDR3, as DNA: TGCGCCAGCAGCTCCCAGGGCCCCTCTGGAAACACCATATATTTT. Protein sequence: CASSSQGPSGNTIYF.

The V gene is TRBV7-2, the J gene TRBJ2-1; 9 bases agree with TRBD2. Looked up from germline, CDR1 is SGHTA and CDR2 is FQGNSA. V shed 5 bases and J 4 bases; nucleotides not matched to a gene: 9. This CDR3 is built from 16 residues. Here the CDR3 reads CASSRDSGGLYNEQFF. In nucleotides, the CDR3 is TGTGCCAGCAGCCGCGACAGCGGGGGGTTATACAATGAGCAGTTCTTC.

The chain carries TRBV5-1 and TRBJ1-1; a possible D gene is TRBD1 (5 bases). Germline V gene data show CDR1 as SGHRS and CDR2 as YFSETQ. V dropped 4 bases and J dropped 4 bases, with 20 bases sitting between them. The CDR3 loop spans 16 amino acids. The CDR3 DNA reads TGCGCCAGCAGCCCACCAGCAGGGAAATTGGTCACTGAAGCTTTCTTT. Its translation is CASSPPAGKLVTEAFF.

The chain recombines TRBV7-9 with TRBJ2-7; TRBD2 matches 8 bases. This CDR3 has 14 amino acids. Trimming took 4 bases from V and 2 from J; bases not matched to a gene: 4. From germline, CDR1 is SEHNR and CDR2 FQNEAQ (reference sequence). The CDR3 loop reads CASSSGLGPYEQYF. The DNA for the CDR3 is TGTGCCAGCAGCTCGGGACTAGGGCCCTACGAGCAGTACTTC. Using reference TRBV7-9 and TRBJ2-7 for the parts outside the CDR3, the full variable domain is DTGVSQNPRHKITKRGQNVTFRCDPISEHNRLYWYRQTLGQGPEFLTYFQNEAQLEKSRLLSDRFSAERPKGSFSTLEIQRTEQGDSAMYLCASSSGLGPYEQYFGPGTRLTVT.

J is TRBJ1-4 and V is TRBV14; D ambiguous. There are 14 residues in the CDR3. The germline V gene encodes CDR1 SGHDN and CDR2 FVKESK. Trimming stripped 4 bases from V and 4 bases from J, with 10 bases between. The chain's CDR3 is CASSRGGLNEKLFF. In DNA form, the CDR3 reads TGTGCCAGCAGCCGCGGTGGACTTAATGAAAAACTGTTTTTT.

V is TRBV2 and J is TRBJ1-2; TRBD1 agrees at 9 bases. Per germline, CDR1 SNHLY and CDR2 FYNNEI. CDR3 length equals 14 residues. V lost 6 bases and J lost 1; bases outside the gene matches: 3. The CDR3 region is CASRDRGSNYGYTF. CDR3 DNA sequence: TGTGCCAGCAGGGACAGGGGTAGTAACTATGGCTACACCTTC.

The V gene is TRBV7-9, the J gene TRBJ1-4; no firm D call. The germline gives CDR1 SEHNR, CDR2 FQNEAQ (reference sequence). The CDR3 has 11 residues. V was pared by 5 bases and J by 8 bases, with 6 bases between. Here the CDR3 reads CASSPREKLFF. In DNA, the CDR3 is TGTGCCAGCAGCCCCCGGGAAAAACTGTTTTTT.

The genes are TRBV6-1 and TRBJ1-2; D is undetermined. CDR1 and CDR2 (germline): MNHNS, SASEGT. CDR3 size: 14 residues. V lost 1 base to trimming and J lost 4 bases, with 10 bases between them. The CDR3 DNA follows: TGTGCCAGCAGTGAAGGAGGGATCCGCTATGGCTACACCTTC. This gives the protein CASSEGGIRYGYTF.

This clone showed up just once. The V call is TRBV7-2, the J call TRBJ2-5; 14 bases are shared with TRBD2. The germline V gene has CDR1 SGHTA and CDR2 FQGNSA. This CDR3 has 16 residues. The trim removed 5 bases at V and 3 bases at J, leaving 5 bases unmatched. The CDR3 is CASSRGLAGAKETQYF. The DNA of the CDR3 is TGTGCCAGCAGCAGGGGACTAGCGGGGGCAAAAGAGACCCAGTACTTC.

V usage is TRBV6-6 and J usage is TRBJ1-4, with 8 bases that match TRBD1. The J segment lost 0 bases and the V segment lost 7 bases, leaving 1 base of the junction unmatched. Germline V CDR1 and CDR2: MNHNY, SVGAGI (reference sequence). The CDR3 is 14 residues long. The CDR3, as DNA: TGTGCCAGCACACAGGGGGCAACTAATGAAAAACTGTTTTTT. Protein product: CASTQGATNEKLFF.

This sequence joins TRBV5-4 and TRBJ2-1; 10 nucleotides agree with TRBD2. The trim removed 5 bases at V and 4 bases at J, leaving 6 bases unmatched. Germline assignment: CDR1 SGHNT and CDR2 YYREEE (reference sequence). This CDR3 contains 15 residues. The CDR3 protein is CASSTPSGGYNEQFF. The CDR3 DNA reads as TGTGCCAGCAGTACACCTAGCGGGGGTTACAATGAGCAGTTCTTC.

This chain joins TRBV19 and TRBJ1-4; the match to TRBD1 covers 8 bases. The CDR3 spans 16 residues. V lost 3 bases and J lost 8; bases outside the gene matches: 11. Germline V gene lookup returns CDR1 LNHDA and CDR2 SQIVND (reference sequence). CDR3 nucleotide sequence: TGTGCCAGTAGTATTGGCCCGACAGGGGTCGAGGAAAAACTGTTTTTT. Protein: CASSIGPTGVEEKLFF.

This sequence joins TRBV6-5 and TRBJ1-2; 7 nucleotides match TRBD1. Germline V gene lookup returns CDR1 MNHEY and CDR2 SVGAGI. This CDR3 contains 13 residues. Losses at the gene ends were 6 bases for V and 8 bases for J; bases not matched to a gene: 9. The CDR3 here is CASSLEGAGGYTF. The CDR3 nucleotides are TGTGCCAGCAGCCTAGAGGGGGCTGGAGGCTACACCTTC.

This clone was recorded only once. This chain links TRBV25-1 with TRBJ1-3; a weak D match, TRBD1 (6 bases). The CDR3 length is 16 residues. V was cut by 1 base and J by 0 bases, with 10 bases left in between. Germline values: CDR1 MGHDK, CDR2 SYGVNS. The CDR3 is CASSEWGGFSGNTIYF. The CDR3 region has the DNA TGTGCCAGCAGTGAATGGGGGGGCTTCTCTGGAAACACCATATATTTT.

The V and J genes are TRBV6-2 or TRBV6-3 and TRBJ2-1; TRBD2 matches 9 bases. This CDR3 has 15 residues. CDR1 and CDR2 from the germline V gene are MNHEY and SVGEGT. Unmatched junction bases numbered 14, after V lost 5 bases and J lost 12 bases. CDR3 nucleotides: TGTGCCAGCAGTCTACTAGCGGGTGCTGGGGGAGTGCAGTTCTTC. It is translated as CASSLLAGAGGVQFF.

The V gene is TRBV7-2, the J gene TRBJ1-2, with a tentative D call TRBD1 (6 bases). Germline values: CDR1 SGHTA, CDR2 FQGNSA. The CDR3 spans 15 residues. Trimming left V 4 bases short and J 5 bases short, with 17 bases between. DNA of the CDR3: TGTGCCAGCAGCTCCTCCGACAGGCCCTGGTATGGCTACACCTTC. Amino acids: CASSSSDRPWYGYTF.

In this sample, this clone turned up once. The chain uses TRBV2 and TRBJ1-2; D is unclear. This CDR3 spans 11 amino acids. V lost 4 bases, J lost 6 bases, and 6 bases lay in between. Germline V lookup: CDR1 SNHLY, CDR2 FYNNEI. CDR3 DNA: TGTGCCAGCAGTGTCCAAAATGGCTACACCTTC. Translation: CASSVQNGYTF. Using reference TRBV2 and TRBJ1-2 for the parts outside the CDR3, the full variable domain is EPEVTQTPSHQVTQMGQEVILRCVPISNHLYFYWYRQILGQKVEFLVSFYNNEISEKSEIFDDQFSVERPDGSNFTLKIRSTKLEDSAMYFCASSVQNGYTFGSGTRLTVV.

The CDR3 DNA is TGTGCCAGCAGCTACAGGAGAGATTCACCCCTCCACTTT. It codes for CASSYRRDSPLHF. The chain employs TRBV11-2 and TRBJ1-6; TRBD1 is a possible D gene (5 bases). Trimming took 4 bases from V and 8 from J, leaving 9 bases between them. Per the germline V gene, CDR1 is SGHAT and CDR2 is FQNNGV. The CDR3 is 13 amino acids.

The chain carries TRBV6-5 and TRBJ1-3; no definite D call. Germline V lookup: CDR1 MNHEY, CDR2 SVGAGI. With 6 bases removed from V and 0 bases from J, the gap between germline ends came to 9 bases. The CDR3 is made up of 14 amino acids. The CDR3 sequence is CASSPAGSGNTIYF. For the CDR3, the DNA is TGTGCCAGCAGCCCCGCGGGCTCTGGAAACACCATATATTTT.

This chain joins TRBV2 and TRBJ1-1; D not certain. The CDR3 sequence is 13 residues long. Trimming cost V 6 bases and J 0 bases, with 8 bases left between them. Germline assignment: CDR1 SNHLY and CDR2 FYNNEI. The CDR3 DNA follows: TGTGCCAGCAGCACGACAATGAACACTGAAGCTTTCTTT. It encodes CASSTTMNTEAFF.

The rearrangement uses TRBV9 and TRBJ1-2; 8 bases line up with TRBD1. The CDR3 is 15 residues long. Germline loops: CDR1 SGDLS, CDR2 YYNGEE. V shed 3 bases and J 2 bases; nucleotides not matched to a gene: 6. CDR3 nucleotide sequence: TGTGCCAGCAGCGACCCCGGACAGGGCAACTATGGCTACACCTTC. This gives the protein CASSDPGQGNYGYTF.

The chain employs TRBV28 and TRBJ1-5; D is unclear. This CDR3 has 15 amino acids. The V end lost 1 base, the J end lost 6 bases, and 13 bases lay between the germline ends. CDR1 and CDR2 from the germline V gene are MDHEN and SYDVKM. The CDR3 DNA follows: TGTGCCAGCAGTTTATCAGGAGGGAACAGTCAGCCCCAGCATTTT. This translates into CASSLSGGNSQPQHF.

The rearrangement uses TRBV10-3 and TRBJ1-5; TRBD1 is a possible D gene (5 bases). This CDR3 comprises 15 residues. V lost 1 base and J 2 bases, leaving 9 bases between the germline ends. In germline, CDR1 is ENHRY, CDR2 SYGVKD. CDR3 coding DNA: TGTGCCATCAGTGAGTGGGGGGTTGGCAATCAGCCCCAGCATTTT. Its translation: CAISEWGVGNQPQHF.

This clone was recorded at least ten times. DNA for the CDR3: TGTGCCAGCACCGGACTAGCGGGGGGTAGGGGGACCCAGTACTTC. It encodes CASTGLAGGRGTQYF. The rearrangement links TRBV28 to TRBJ2-5; 14 bases match TRBD2. This CDR3 contains 15 residues. The germline V gene encodes CDR1 MDHEN and CDR2 SYDVKM. Losses at the gene ends were 7 bases for V and 7 bases for J; bases not matched to a gene: 8.

The chain combines TRBV11-3 with TRBJ2-1; the D is unclear. Germline values: CDR1 SGHNT, CDR2 YENEEA. This CDR3 has 13 residues. Trimming shortened V by 0 bases and J by 5 bases, and 5 bases separated the two germline ends. CDR3 loop: CASSLDRDNEQFF. In DNA form, the CDR3 reads TGTGCCAGCAGCTTAGATCGGGACAATGAGCAGTTCTTC.

This clone was seen just once. The chain uses TRBV5-8 and TRBJ1-1; D is unresolved. Germline CDR1 SGHTS, CDR2 YDEGEE. The CDR3 length is 15 residues. V lost 4 bases and J 3 bases, leaving 16 bases between the germline ends. CDR3 in amino acids: CASSQGAGGYTEAFF. The CDR3 nucleotides are TGTGCCAGCAGCCAAGGAGCCGGAGGGTACACTGAAGCTTTCTTT.

The CDR3 DNA is TGTGCCAGCAGCTTGGCAGGGATCAACACTGAAGCTTTCTTT. It is translated as CASSLAGINTEAFF. The rearrangement links TRBV5-4 to TRBJ1-1, with D tentatively TRBD1 (5 bases). CDR3 length: 14 amino acids. V lost 0 bases, J lost 2 bases, and 8 bases lay in between. Germline assignment: CDR1 SGHNT and CDR2 YYREEE (reference sequence). Supplemented by reference TRBV5-4 and TRBJ1-1, the full variable domain reads ETGVTQSPTHLIKTRGQQVTLRCSSQSGHNTVSWYQQALGQGPQFIFQYYREEENGRGNFPPRFSGLQFPNYSSELNVNALELDDSALYLCASSLAGINTEAFFGQGTRLTVV.

The V call is TRBV10-1, the J call TRBJ1-2, with D unresolved. The CDR3 covers 17 residues. V was cut by 0 bases and J by 8 bases, with 22 bases left in between. The germline V gene has CDR1 WNHNN and CDR2 SYGVQD (reference sequence). The DNA of the CDR3 is TGCGCCAGCAGTGAGTCTGGAGATAAGCGGCTCACCGGGGGCTACACCTTC. Amino acid sequence: CASSESGDKRLTGGYTF.